This T cell receptor (beta chain) was sequenced in a study of long-term antiretroviral therapy in people with HIV. Trimming took 0 bases from V and 8 from J, leaving 12 bases between them. The germline V gene encodes CDR1 LGHNA and CDR2 YNFKEQ. The CDR3 is 14 residues long. Regarding this clone: Its antigen is not identified.

Survey-level immunoSEQ v3.0 assays were run. Per-sample TRB depth target: 40,000-50,000 T-cell genomes. The repertoire was sequenced with immunoSEQ multiplex PCR; TCRdb's copy has only in-frame clones and lacks some. The data contain under 20,000 clones, 80% of them singletons. The study, taken as a whole, reports: The repertoire was dominated at all time points by clones expanded before ART. Blood collection from the mid-2000s to the late 2010s possibly occurred under older ART regimens.

This sample comprised unsorted PBMCs, obtained 0.1 years before starting antiretroviral therapy. The chain couples TRBV4-2 to TRBJ2-3; weak D call: TRBD2 (5 bases). The receptor was derived from a man between 18 and 35 years old with HIV. CDR3 coding DNA: TGTGCCAGCAGCCAAGAGGGGTCCCGGGGTACGCAGTATTTT. Its translation: CASSQEGSRGTQYF.